Listed below are T cell receptor beta chains from one sample, sequenced in a study of STAT5B mutations in CD4+ large granular lymphocyte leukemia. Method: immunoSEQ multiplex PCR; TCRdb's copy keeps in-frame clones and lacks some. The sample records tens of thousands of clones, 87% being singletons. Sequencing input: CD4+ T cells from blood buffy coats. These receptor sequences come from a human donor in good health. Both conserved end residues are part of each CDR3. Each record gives: V gene, clone size, D gene, J gene, CDR3 protein, CDR3 DNA. D genes are given only for firm matches. Not all rows give a size; the values are once, few, many and, for expanded clones, a class.

V gene: TRBV25-1
clone size: -
D gene: -
J gene: TRBJ1-1
CDR3 protein: CASLDPALQFMNTEAFF
CDR3 DNA: TGTGCCAGCCTTGATCCAGCCCTTCAGTTCATGAACACTGAAGCTTTCTTT

V gene: TRBV4-2
clone size: -
D gene: -
J gene: TRBJ2-3
CDR3 protein: CASSQEYSSPADTQYF
CDR3 DNA: TGTGCCAGCAGCCAAGAGTATAGTTCACCGGCAGATACGCAGTATTTT

V gene: TRBV6-1
clone size: -
D gene: -
J gene: TRBJ2-7
CDR3 protein: CASSEAVAMGYFQYF
CDR3 DNA: TGTGCCAGCAGTGAAGCCGTGGCCATGGGATACTTTCAGTACTTC

V gene: TRBV5-1
clone size: -
D gene: TRBD2
J gene: TRBJ2-3
CDR3 protein: CASGLAGVDTQYF
CDR3 DNA: TGCGCCAGTGGACTAGCGGGAGTAGATACGCAGTATTTT

V gene: TRBV28
clone size: -
D gene: TRBD2
J gene: TRBJ2-5
CDR3 protein: CATARTSGGQETQYF
CDR3 DNA: TGTGCCACAGCTCGTACTAGCGGAGGGCAGGAGACCCAGTACTTC

V gene: TRBV19
clone size: -
D gene: TRBD1
J gene: TRBJ2-6
CDR3 protein: CASSTRQGTYSGANVLTF
CDR3 DNA: TGTGCCAGTAGTACCAGACAGGGCACTTACTCTGGGGCCAACGTCCTGACTTTC

V gene: TRBV10-1
clone size: -
D gene: TRBD2
J gene: TRBJ2-2
CDR3 protein: CASRPLGLADNTGELFF
CDR3 DNA: TGCGCCAGCAGGCCCCTCGGACTAGCGGATAACACCGGGGAGCTGTTTTTT

V gene: TRBV7-8
clone size: once
D gene: -
J gene: TRBJ2-5
CDR3 protein: CASSPPQETQYF
CDR3 DNA: TGTGCCAGCAGCCCCCCCCAAGAGACCCAGTACTTC

V gene: TRBV5-8
clone size: -
D gene: -
J gene: TRBJ1-2
CDR3 protein: CASSSHRGPADGYTF
CDR3 DNA: TGTGCCAGCAGCTCGCATCGGGGACCGGCGGATGGCTACACCTTC

V gene: TRBV2
clone size: -
D gene: TRBD1
J gene: TRBJ1-5
CDR3 protein: CASRPLGTAQNQPQHF
CDR3 DNA: TGTGCCAGCAGGCCCCTTGGGACAGCTCAAAATCAGCCCCAGCATTTT

V gene: TRBV11-3
clone size: -
D gene: -
J gene: TRBJ2-5
CDR3 protein: CASSLEFDEGAETQYF
CDR3 DNA: TGTGCCAGCAGCTTAGAATTCGACGAGGGAGCAGAGACCCAGTACTTC

V gene: TRBV7-8
clone size: -
D gene: TRBD1
J gene: TRBJ1-5
CDR3 protein: CASSLGQGAPLGSYSNQPQHF
CDR3 DNA: TGTGCCAGCAGCTTGGGACAGGGGGCTCCTCTTGGGTCTTATAGCAATCAGCCCCAGCATTTT

V gene: TRBV4-3
clone size: -
D gene: -
J gene: TRBJ2-5
CDR3 protein: CASSQETGFQETQYF
CDR3 DNA: TGCGCCAGCAGCCAAGAGACAGGCTTCCAAGAGACCCAGTACTTC

V gene: TRBV23-1
clone size: -
D gene: TRBD1
J gene: TRBJ1-2
CDR3 protein: CASSHPDRGNYGYTF
CDR3 DNA: TGCGCCAGCAGTCACCCGGACAGGGGTAACTATGGCTACACCTTC

V gene: TRBV11-1
clone size: -
D gene: -
J gene: TRBJ1-2
CDR3 protein: CASSLEGGRGYTF
CDR3 DNA: TGTGCCAGCAGCTTAGAGGGGGGCAGAGGCTACACCTTC

V gene: TRBV7-2
clone size: -
D gene: -
J gene: TRBJ2-3
CDR3 protein: CASSLDRSDTQYF
CDR3 DNA: TGTGCCAGCAGCTTAGACCGGTCAGATACGCAGTATTTT

V gene: TRBV2
clone size: -
D gene: -
J gene: TRBJ2-5
CDR3 protein: CASSERETQYF
CDR3 DNA: TGTGCCAGCAGTGAGCGGGAGACCCAGTACTTC

V gene: TRBV2
clone size: -
D gene: -
J gene: TRBJ2-1
CDR3 protein: CASSEQNFEQFF
CDR3 DNA: TGTGCCAGCAGTGAACAGAACTTTGAGCAGTTCTTC

V gene: TRBV18
clone size: -
D gene: -
J gene: TRBJ2-5
CDR3 protein: CASSTPPGQETQYF
CDR3 DNA: TGTGCCAGCTCCACCCCTCCGGGGCAAGAGACCCAGTACTTC

V gene: TRBV6-6
clone size: -
D gene: -
J gene: TRBJ2-7
CDR3 protein: CASKTGDTSYEQYF
CDR3 DNA: TGTGCCAGCAAAACGGGAGACACCTCCTACGAGCAGTACTTC

V gene: TRBV28
clone size: -
D gene: TRBD1
J gene: TRBJ1-1
CDR3 protein: CASSNRGRNTEAFF
CDR3 DNA: TGTGCCAGCAGTAACAGGGGGAGGAACACTGAAGCTTTCTTT

V gene: TRBV6-5
clone size: -
D gene: -
J gene: TRBJ2-7
CDR3 protein: CASSPPGDSTYEQYF
CDR3 DNA: TGTGCCAGCTCCCCCCCAGGGGATTCCACCTACGAGCAGTACTTC

V gene: TRBV5-1
clone size: -
D gene: -
J gene: TRBJ2-1
CDR3 protein: CASSPRSGAGGPNEQFF
CDR3 DNA: TGCGCCAGCAGCCCCCGTTCGGGAGCGGGCGGACCCAATGAGCAGTTCTTC

V gene: TRBV18
clone size: -
D gene: TRBD1
J gene: TRBJ1-1
CDR3 protein: CASSPLTGGTEAFF
CDR3 DNA: TGTGCCAGCTCACCACTTACAGGGGGTACTGAAGCTTTCTTT

V gene: TRBV5-5
clone size: -
D gene: TRBD1
J gene: TRBJ2-1
CDR3 protein: CASTNRDRGQYNEQFF
CDR3 DNA: TGTGCCAGCACCAACCGGGACAGGGGGCAATACAATGAGCAGTTCTTC

V gene: TRBV19
clone size: -
D gene: TRBD1
J gene: TRBJ2-1
CDR3 protein: CASSRGDRGTSYNEQFF
CDR3 DNA: TGTGCCAGTAGTAGAGGGGACAGGGGGACGTCCTACAATGAGCAGTTCTTC

V gene: TRBV11-2
clone size: -
D gene: -
J gene: TRBJ1-4
CDR3 protein: CASSLRRGHNEKLFF
CDR3 DNA: TGTGCCAGCAGCCTTAGAAGGGGCCACAATGAAAAACTGTTTTTT

V gene: TRBV28
clone size: -
D gene: -
J gene: TRBJ2-2
CDR3 protein: CASSFGGRTGELFF
CDR3 DNA: TGTGCCAGCAGTTTTGGAGGGCGGACCGGGGAGCTGTTTTTT

V gene: TRBV29-1
clone size: -
D gene: -
J gene: TRBJ2-5
CDR3 protein: CSVASGVGETQYF
CDR3 DNA: TGCAGCGTTGCTTCAGGGGTAGGAGAGACCCAGTACTTC

V gene: TRBV28
clone size: -
D gene: -
J gene: TRBJ1-2
CDR3 protein: CASSLAGSDGYTF
CDR3 DNA: TGTGCCAGCAGTTTAGCAGGTAGCGATGGCTACACCTTC

V gene: TRBV2
clone size: -
D gene: -
J gene: TRBJ1-5
CDR3 protein: CASSAYSNQPQHF
CDR3 DNA: TGTGCCAGCTCAGCTTATAGCAATCAGCCCCAGCATTTT

V gene: TRBV19
clone size: once
D gene: -
J gene: TRBJ1-2
CDR3 protein: CASNPGGALYGYTF
CDR3 DNA: TGTGCCAGTAACCCGGGGGGGGCACTCTATGGCTACACCTTC

V gene: TRBV20-1
clone size: -
D gene: -
J gene: TRBJ2-1
CDR3 protein: CSARDRNEQFF
CDR3 DNA: TGCAGTGCTAGAGACAGGAATGAGCAGTTCTTC

V gene: TRBV2
clone size: -
D gene: -
J gene: TRBJ2-3
CDR3 protein: CASSEQGADTQYF
CDR3 DNA: TGTGCCAGCAGTGAGCAGGGCGCGGATACGCAGTATTTT

V gene: TRBV29-1
clone size: -
D gene: TRBD1
J gene: TRBJ1-4
CDR3 protein: CSVRTGGEKLFF
CDR3 DNA: TGCAGCGTCCGGACAGGGGGTGAAAAACTGTTTTTT

V gene: TRBV6-1
clone size: -
D gene: -
J gene: TRBJ1-2
CDR3 protein: CASSDLQGRRGYTF
CDR3 DNA: TGTGCCAGCAGTGACCTACAGGGTCGAAGGGGCTACACCTTC

V gene: TRBV14
clone size: -
D gene: -
J gene: TRBJ2-7
CDR3 protein: CASSQGYEQYF
CDR3 DNA: TGTGCCAGCAGCCAGGGCTACGAGCAGTACTTC

V gene: TRBV7-7
clone size: -
D gene: -
J gene: TRBJ2-2
CDR3 protein: CASGGRITGELFF
CDR3 DNA: TGTGCTAGCGGCGGCCGTATCACCGGGGAGCTGTTTTTT

V gene: TRBV7-2
clone size: -
D gene: -
J gene: TRBJ2-7
CDR3 protein: CASSLTGAYEQYF
CDR3 DNA: TGTGCCAGCAGCTTAACCGGGGCTTACGAGCAGTACTTC

V gene: TRBV6-6
clone size: few
D gene: -
J gene: TRBJ2-7
CDR3 protein: CASSSSGDEQYF
CDR3 DNA: TGTGCCAGCAGTTCCTCGGGGGACGAGCAGTACTTC

V gene: TRBV18
clone size: -
D gene: -
J gene: TRBJ2-7
CDR3 protein: CASSRGSNSYEQYF
CDR3 DNA: TGTGCCAGCTCACGGGGGTCGAACTCCTACGAGCAGTACTTC

V gene: TRBV25-1
clone size: -
D gene: -
J gene: TRBJ2-5
CDR3 protein: CASSEGLLQGETQYF
CDR3 DNA: TGTGCCAGCAGTGAAGGACTTTTACAGGGAGAGACCCAGTACTTC

V gene: TRBV6-1
clone size: -
D gene: TRBD1
J gene: TRBJ1-1
CDR3 protein: CASSVQGVSTEAFF
CDR3 DNA: TGTGCCAGCAGTGTACAGGGGGTTAGCACTGAAGCTTTCTTT

V gene: TRBV6-1
clone size: -
D gene: TRBD1
J gene: TRBJ2-7
CDR3 protein: CASSEALRQGYEQYF
CDR3 DNA: TGTGCCAGCAGTGAAGCGCTTCGACAGGGCTACGAGCAGTACTTC

V gene: TRBV2
clone size: -
D gene: -
J gene: TRBJ2-1
CDR3 protein: CASTGLPGSYNEQFF
CDR3 DNA: TGTGCCAGCACCGGACTCCCGGGCTCCTACAATGAGCAGTTCTTC

V gene: TRBV27
clone size: -
D gene: TRBD1
J gene: TRBJ1-1
CDR3 protein: CASSLQGAGTEAFF
CDR3 DNA: TGTGCCAGCAGTTTACAGGGGGCAGGCACTGAAGCTTTCTTT

V gene: TRBV9
clone size: -
D gene: TRBD2
J gene: TRBJ2-7
CDR3 protein: CASSPKGLAGAYEQYF
CDR3 DNA: TGTGCCAGCAGCCCAAAAGGACTAGCGGGAGCCTACGAGCAGTACTTC

V gene: TRBV5-4
clone size: -
D gene: TRBD2
J gene: TRBJ2-7
CDR3 protein: CASNRDYPGHEQYF
CDR3 DNA: TGTGCCAGCAACCGGGACTACCCAGGCCACGAGCAGTACTTC

V gene: TRBV18
clone size: -
D gene: -
J gene: TRBJ2-7
CDR3 protein: CASSSSSDEQYF
CDR3 DNA: TGTGCCAGCTCGTCGTCTTCGGACGAGCAGTACTTC

V gene: TRBV2
clone size: few
D gene: TRBD1
J gene: TRBJ1-5
CDR3 protein: CASSELGQGDQPQHF
CDR3 DNA: TGTGCCAGCAGTGAACTGGGACAGGGGGATCAGCCCCAGCATTTT